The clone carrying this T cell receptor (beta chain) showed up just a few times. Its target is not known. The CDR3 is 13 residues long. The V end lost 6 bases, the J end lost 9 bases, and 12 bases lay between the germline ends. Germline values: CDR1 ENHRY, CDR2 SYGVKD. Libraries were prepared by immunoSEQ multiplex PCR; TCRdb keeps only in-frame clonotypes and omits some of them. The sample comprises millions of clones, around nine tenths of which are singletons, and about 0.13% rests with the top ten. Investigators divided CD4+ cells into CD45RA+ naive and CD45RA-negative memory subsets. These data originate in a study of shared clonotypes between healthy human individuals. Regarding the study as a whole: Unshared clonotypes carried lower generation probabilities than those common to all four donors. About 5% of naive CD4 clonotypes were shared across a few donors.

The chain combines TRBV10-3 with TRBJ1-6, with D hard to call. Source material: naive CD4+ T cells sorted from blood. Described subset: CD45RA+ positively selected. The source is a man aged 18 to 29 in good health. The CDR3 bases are TGTGCCATCAGGGACCCGGTGGGTTCACCCCTCCACTTT. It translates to CAIRDPVGSPLHF.